What follows is one TCR beta chain and its context. Its antigen is not known. The data originate from a study of CD8+ T cells in alopecia areata. Across the whole study: Those treated were given oral tofacitinib at 5 to 10 mg twice daily.

Per germline, CDR1 MNHEY and CDR2 SVGAGI. The CDR3 extends over 15 amino acids. V trimming: 6 bases; J trimming: 4 bases; junction bases outside the gene matches: 5. Treatment here: oral pan-JAK inhibitor, 5-10 mg twice daily. Alopecia areata patients provided lesional scalp punch biopsies and peripheral blood, both collected for the study. In each case, RNA was isolated and then reverse transcribed into cDNA as the sequencing template. This table comes from immunoSEQ multiplex PCR, and its TCRdb copy is limited to in-frame clones, with some not included. The repertoire holds roughly 280,000 clones, with over 45% as singletons. General study findings and limits: Normal scalp showed lower clonality than lesional scalp, especially alopecia totalis/universalis.

The sequence was obtained from a human donor with alopecia areata. The sequencing used CD4+ T cells sorted from blood, collected between weeks 51 and 54, from a patient treated with tofacitinib. The rearrangement links TRBV6-5 to TRBJ1-6; 8 bases line up with TRBD1. CDR3 sequence: CASSPDRDYNSPLHF. CDR3 nucleotides: TGTGCCAGCAGCCCGGACAGGGATTATAATTCACCCCTCCACTTT.